This TCR beta chain derives from a study of T cell changes during pregnancy in multiple sclerosis. The table came from immunoSEQ multiplex PCR; TCRdb's copy has only in-frame clones and leaves some out. The sample shows fewer than 80,000 clones, about 90% of them seen only once. Here the sequenced sample was peripheral blood, taken in the first trimester of pregnancy. This receptor was obtained from a female donor in good health, enrolled as a control in a pregnancy study.

CDR3 sequence: CASSFPGVAKNIQYF. CDR3 coding DNA: TGTGCCAGCAGTTTCCCCGGGGTAGCCAAAAACATTCAGTACTTC. This chain links TRBV28 with TRBJ2-4, with TRBD2 as a possible D gene (5 bases). The length of the CDR3 is 15 residues. Germline V CDR1 and CDR2: MDHEN, SYDVKM. Trimming removed 3 bases at V and 0 bases at J, with 9 bases between.